This TCR beta chain was identified during a study of shared clonotypes between healthy human individuals (dated by TCRdb to 2018 to 2020). A note on the overall study: The cohort comprised two women and three men aged 18 to 49 years. For each donor, CD4 naive and CD4 memory were each run on three plates, CD8 naive on two plates, and CD8 memory on one plate. To estimate repertoire size and how much clonotype sharing occurs between individuals, the study deeply sequenced the blood TCR repertoires of several healthy adults. Libraries were prepared and TCR repertoires were sequenced by different laboratories using diverse techniques, in order to increase sequencing depth and limit assay-specific biases. Each donor's leukapheresis produced roughly between roughly 0.94 and 9.5 billion PBMCs.

The germline V gene yields SGHRS for CDR1 and YFSETQ for CDR2. Ends trimmed: V by 4 bases, J by 7 bases; bases unmatched to a gene: 8. Counted from cysteine to phenylalanine, this CDR3 has 15 amino acids. Only CDR3 DNA is held: 45 bases, read in frame from base 1. Points on this clone: This receptor's antigen is unknown. Per-base qualities were not stored, and no clone one base away is much larger.

Using the deep immunoSEQ assay, TCR CDR3 regions were amplified from genomic DNA by multiplex PCR. For each cell subset, the extracted genomic DNA was distributed evenly across all wells of several immunoSEQ 96-well plates, and each plate served as one replicate. For sorted subsets, around 200 ng genomic DNA, equal to some 28,000 T cell genomes, was loaded into each replicate PCR. Purified libraries were measured with a Qubit 3.0 fluorometer, size-checked on a Bioanalyzer 2100, and measured again with the KAPA Library Quantification kit. Every immunoSEQ 96-well plate was sequenced on a dedicated single-read 150-cycle Illumina NextSeq 550 flow cell. The study's processing was this. The immunoSEQ output contained only junctional sequences without quality scores, so filtering could not match that applied to full-length reads. To assign V/J genes and CDR3, sequences were annotated against IMGT germline references using PyIR, a Python wrapper for IgBLAST v1.9. Reads with weak V/J assignments (E-value above 1e-6), missing CDR3, stop codons, out-of-frame junctions, or ambiguous translated residues were removed. V3J clonotypes were defined by identical inferred V gene, J gene, and CDR3 amino acid sequence. To compute the percentage overlap between repertoires, the number of shared unique clonotypes was divided by the size of the smaller repertoire. Repertoire richness was assessed with RTK rarefaction, the Chao1 estimator, and Recon v2.1 estimates of unobserved clonotypes. OLGA was used to compute generation probabilities for all TCRbeta clonotypes that the gDNA method yielded from a handful of donors. TCRdb limited this immuneACCESS table to in-frame rearrangements with V and J called. A share of clones is missing; checked studies link under half to unresolved V genes, and the rest is unexplained. V, J and clone size derive from that table, while D and trimming were established from the DNA sequence. The sample records about a million clones, 60% to 80% of which are singletons. Together, the top ten hold 0.85% to 1% of the sample.

Healthy HIV-negative adults with no recently reported acute infections or vaccinations were included as donors. All donors were Caucasian adults living in Nashville, Tennessee, USA. CD4+ T cells were enriched through magnetic negative selection, after which naive cells were positively selected on CD45RA and the remaining negative fraction served as the memory subset. After blood collection by leukapheresis, PBMCs were isolated using Ficoll-Histopaque density gradient centrifugation and then cryopreserved in the vapor phase of liquid nitrogen. Analytical flow cytometry was used to check the purity and quantity of each magnetically sorted T cell population. Genomic DNA was isolated from every sorted fraction and measured by UV absorbance on a Nanodrop 2000c. The full study reports these points: Rarefaction of sorted-subset datasets indicated incomplete sequencing despite the large sequencing depth. Sharing across several donors was observed for around 4.8% of naive CD4, less than 4% of naive CD8, over 2% of memory CD4, and about 0.38% of memory CD8 clonotypes. Larger estimated clonotype richness was generally found for naive subsets than for memory subsets. Sampling was restricted to blood, and TCR repertoires in tissue are likely to differ from TCR repertoires in blood. Based on pairwise subsampling, the degree of clonotype sharing among donors was expected to be affected by sequencing depth. Compared with non-shared clonotypes, clonotypes shared by all four sorted-subset donors had higher generation probabilities. The small number of donors limited the genetic and exposure-history diversity represented.

Here the chain combines TRBV5-1 and TRBJ2-1; TRBD2 matches 10 bases in the middle. This receptor was obtained from a man younger than 35 in good health. Some clones in this sample may be carry-over from other donors' samples. The sample consisted of memory CD4+ T cells from PBMCs. The cell subset or site label, as the study defines it: CD45RA-negative fraction. The nucleotide sequence is TGCGCCAGCAGCGCTACTCTAGCGGGGGTAAATGAGCAGTTCTTC. This gives the protein CASSATLAGVNEQFF. This CDR3, with the reference TRBV5-1 and TRBJ2-1 proteins standing in past its ends, gives the full variable domain KAGVTQTPRYLIKTRGQQVTLSCSPISGHRSVSWYQQTPGQGLQFLFEYFSETQRNKGNFPGRFSGRQFSNSRSEMNVSTLELGDSALYLCASSATLAGVNEQFFGPGTRLTVL.